This entry features one TCR beta chain sequence. The libraries were made with immunoSEQ v3. Data came from immunoSEQ multiplex PCR; TCRdb stores just in-frame clones and leaves some out. The sample shows under 60,000 clones, 80% to 90% of them seen only once. Time point described: pre-treatment sample, taken before nivolumab and TIL therapy. This record belongs to a study of TIL therapy for anti-PD-1-resistant metastatic lung cancer. Study-wide background: Tumor harvest preceded PD-1/PD-L1 blockade, followed by nivolumab treatment. Tumors had a median PD-L1 proportion score of more than 5%. A handful of tumors were EGFR-mutant and two were ALK-rearranged.

Trimming took off 5 bases at V and 6 bases at J, with 17 bases between the two ends. This CDR3 contains 14 residues. Germline loops: CDR1 MDHEN, CDR2 SYDVKM. The chain has TRBV28 and TRBJ2-7; either TRBD1 or TRBD2 may fit D (5 bases each). The sequences come from blood, collected at baseline. This receptor was taken from a person aged 25-85 years with non-small cell lung cancer. The CDR3 DNA is TGTGCCAGCAGTATCCCCCCGGGGCAAGGCGAGCAGTACTTC. This translates into CASSIPPGQGEQYF.